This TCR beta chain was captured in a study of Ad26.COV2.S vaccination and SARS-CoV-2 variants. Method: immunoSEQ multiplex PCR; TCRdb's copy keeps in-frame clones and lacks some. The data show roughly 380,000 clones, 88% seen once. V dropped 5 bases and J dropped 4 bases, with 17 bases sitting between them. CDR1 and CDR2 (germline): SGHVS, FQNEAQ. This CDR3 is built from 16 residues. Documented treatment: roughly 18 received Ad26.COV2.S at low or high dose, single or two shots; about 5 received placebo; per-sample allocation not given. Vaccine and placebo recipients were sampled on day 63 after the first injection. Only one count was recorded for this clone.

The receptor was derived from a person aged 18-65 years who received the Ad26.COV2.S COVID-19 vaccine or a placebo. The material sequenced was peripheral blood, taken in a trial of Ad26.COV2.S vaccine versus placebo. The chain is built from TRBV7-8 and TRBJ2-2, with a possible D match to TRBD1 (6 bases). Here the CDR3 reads CASSPLDSYFTGELFF. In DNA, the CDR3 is TGTGCCAGCAGCCCTTTGGACAGCTACTTCACCGGGGAGCTGTTTTTT.